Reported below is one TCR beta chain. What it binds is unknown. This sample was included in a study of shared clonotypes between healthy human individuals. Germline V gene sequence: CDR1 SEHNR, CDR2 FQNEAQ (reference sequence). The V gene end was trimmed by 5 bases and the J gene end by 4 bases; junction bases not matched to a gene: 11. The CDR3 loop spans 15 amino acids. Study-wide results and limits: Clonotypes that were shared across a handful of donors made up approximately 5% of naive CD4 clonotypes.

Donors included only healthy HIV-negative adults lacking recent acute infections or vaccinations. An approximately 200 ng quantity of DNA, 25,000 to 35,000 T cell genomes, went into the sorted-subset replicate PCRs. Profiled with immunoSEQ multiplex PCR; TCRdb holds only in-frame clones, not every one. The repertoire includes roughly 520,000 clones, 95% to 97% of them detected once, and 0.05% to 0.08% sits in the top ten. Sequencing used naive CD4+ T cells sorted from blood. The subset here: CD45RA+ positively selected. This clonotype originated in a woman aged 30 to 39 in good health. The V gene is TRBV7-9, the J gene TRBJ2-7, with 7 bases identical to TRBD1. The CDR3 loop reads CASSPDRDRRYEQYF. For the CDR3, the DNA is TGTGCCAGCAGCCCGGACCGGGACAGAAGATACGAGCAGTACTTC.